This T cell receptor beta chain came from a study of CD8 T cells in Susac syndrome (dated by TCRdb to the late 2010s). For the wider study: Repertoire sequencing was used to test whether CD8+ T cell activation and differentiation in Susac syndrome was antigen driven. Clonality of the CD8+ T cell repertoire was compared between more than 10 healthy donors, about 14 Susac syndrome patients and about 15 multiple sclerosis patients.

Sequences DFQATT (CDR1) and SNEGSKA (CDR2) are obtained from the germline V gene (reference sequence). The CDR3, cysteine through phenylalanine, is 11 amino acids long. Left in the record is the CDR3 DNA by itself, 33 bases read in frame from the first base. From V the trimming removes 4 bases and from J it removes 10 bases, while the gene matches leave 5 bases of the junction unaccounted for. This clonotype has just one count. Its binding antigen is unknown. No quality values exist for individual bases; no much larger clone is one base distant. One read alone is weak evidence. Study-level results and caveats: The number of individuals in the TCR sequencing and HLA analysis was recognized as being relatively small.

RNA was extracted using the RNeasy kit, and roughly 0.5 to 1 microgram was reverse transcribed with random hexamers. The immunoSEQ multiplex PCR assay, covering 54 Vbeta and 13 Jbeta segments, was used to amplify TCR beta CDR3 regions. PCR amplification bias was corrected by using a synthetic template baseline for primer optimization and computational correction. Per the source publication's procedure: Reads were annotated to V, D and J genes according to IMGT and were analyzed with immunoSEQ Analyzer, with only productive sequences retained. Clonality was calculated as one minus the Shannon entropy normalized by log2 of the number of productive unique sequences. For each patient and control, public and private clones were evaluated within the 100 most prevalent clones. A clone was defined as Susac-specific if it was absent from the healthy and MS cohorts, from more than 850 published viral clones and from other ImmuneACCESS disease sequences. TCRdb applied fastp at Q25 and MiXCR to the public reads, then kept only in-frame beta chains. Entries are consolidated by CDR3 protein sequence, retaining the most common genes and DNA. TCRdb's processing, not the authors' own work, is the source of the V and J calls. Across this sample there are about 300,000 distinct CDR3 sequences, with approximately 81% seen only once. Jointly, the top ten make up 0.11% of the sample.

Peripheral blood CD8+ and CD4+ T cells from healthy donors, Susac syndrome patients and multiple sclerosis patients were profiled using high-throughput TCR beta sequencing. Treatment-naive patients with stable or active relapsing-remitting disease fulfilling revised McDonald criteria were used as multiple sclerosis controls. Bulk CD8+ and CD4+ T cells were purified by magnetic negative isolation, while CD8+ TEMRA cells were enriched using FACS. Blood was drawn into EDTA tubes, processed within 24 hours, and PBMCs were isolated by density gradient centrifugation. PBMCs intended for TCR sequencing were cryopreserved in liquid nitrogen and thawed later in a water bath at 37 degrees C. The sorted or isolated CD4+, CD8+ and CD8+ TEMRA cells reached a purity of at least 90%.

This clonotype originated in a human donor with multiple sclerosis. The sequenced material came from CD8+ T cells from PBMCs. Recombination joined TRBV20-1 with TRBJ1-1; 8 bases in between match TRBD1. The CDR3 reads CSATSGGRAFF. The nucleotide sequence is TGCAGTGCTACATCAGGGGGCCGAGCTTTCTTT.